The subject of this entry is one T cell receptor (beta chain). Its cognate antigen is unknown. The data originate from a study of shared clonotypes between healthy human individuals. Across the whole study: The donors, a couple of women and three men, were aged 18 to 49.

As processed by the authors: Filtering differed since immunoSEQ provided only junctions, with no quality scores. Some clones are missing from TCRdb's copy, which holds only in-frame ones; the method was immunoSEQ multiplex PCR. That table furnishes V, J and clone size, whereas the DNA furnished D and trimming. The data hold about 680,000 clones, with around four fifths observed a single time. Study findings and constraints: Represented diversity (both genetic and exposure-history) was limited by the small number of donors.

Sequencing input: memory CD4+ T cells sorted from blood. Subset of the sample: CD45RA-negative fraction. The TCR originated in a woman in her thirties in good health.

The CDR3 spells CATWNRANTEAFF. DNA for the CDR3: TGTGCCACCTGGAATAGGGCGAACACTGAAGCTTTCTTT. This chain uses TRBV28 with TRBJ1-1; D ambiguous. Germline-derived CDR1 and CDR2 are MDHEN and SYDVKM. The CDR3 totals 13 residues. The germline V and J ends were trimmed by 10 bases and 1 base, with 13 bases remaining between them.